This TCR beta chain originates from a study of beta chain features in type 1 diabetes. CDR3 length: 14 amino acids. V was trimmed by 0 bases and J by 7 bases, leaving 11 bases between them. CDR1 and CDR2 (germline): SGHRS, YFSETQ. Isolated RNA was reverse transcribed in full, so expressed TCRB transcripts were sequenced. Deep immunoSEQ sequencing covered naive, central memory and regulatory T cell samples. Method: immunoSEQ multiplex PCR; TCRdb's copy keeps in-frame clones and lacks some. This table holds 120,000 or so clones, roughly 15% found once. This clone was counted between two and nine times. Its antigen is undetermined. Study outcomes and limitations: There was a moderate but significant shortening of TCRB CDR3s in all four CD4+ subsets of Type 1 diabetes patients. A definitive answer on HLA type influencing TCRB rearrangement was not reached here.

The genes are TRBV5-1 and TRBJ2-1; D tentatively fits TRBD1 or TRBD2 (5 bases each). The sequenced sample consisted of central memory CD4+ T cells from blood. The TCR sequence derives from a man under 40 with type 1 diabetes. CDR3 sequence: CASSLVAGRNEQFF. The CDR3 coding sequence is TGCGCCAGCAGCTTGGTGGCAGGGAGAAATGAGCAGTTCTTC.